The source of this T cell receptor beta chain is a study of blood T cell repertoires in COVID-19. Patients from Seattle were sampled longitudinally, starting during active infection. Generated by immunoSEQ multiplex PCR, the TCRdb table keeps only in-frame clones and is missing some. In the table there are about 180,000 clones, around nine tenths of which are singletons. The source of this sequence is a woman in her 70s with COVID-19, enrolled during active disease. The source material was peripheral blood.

The CDR3, as DNA: TGTGCCAGCAGCTTATATGGGCCAGATACGCAGTATTTT. It codes for CASSLYGPDTQYF. This chain joins TRBV3-1 (or the pseudogene TRBV3-2) and TRBJ2-3; D not resolved. Trimming took off 5 bases at V and 4 bases at J, with 10 bases between the two ends. The CDR3 has 13 amino acids. In germline, CDR1 is LGHDT, CDR2 YNNKEL (reference sequence).